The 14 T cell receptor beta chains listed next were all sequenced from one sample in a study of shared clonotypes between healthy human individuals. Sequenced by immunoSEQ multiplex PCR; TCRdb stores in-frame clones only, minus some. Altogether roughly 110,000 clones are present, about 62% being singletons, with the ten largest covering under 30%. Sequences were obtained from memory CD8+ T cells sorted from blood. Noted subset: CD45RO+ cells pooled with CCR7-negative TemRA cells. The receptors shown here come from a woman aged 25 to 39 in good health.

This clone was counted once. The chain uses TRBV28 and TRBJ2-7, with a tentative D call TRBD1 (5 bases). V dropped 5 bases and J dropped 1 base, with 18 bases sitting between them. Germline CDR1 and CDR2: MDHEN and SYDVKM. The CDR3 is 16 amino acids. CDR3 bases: TGTGCCAGCAGTGAACAGAACAGGATCAATTCCTACGAGCAGTACTTC. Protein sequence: CASSEQNRINSYEQYF.

The CDR3 here is CASSSVSREQYF. The CDR3 coding sequence is TGTGCCAGCAGTTCGGTCTCGCGAGAGCAGTACTTC. The V and J genes are TRBV27 and TRBJ2-7; no reliable D call. V shed 4 bases and J shed 7 bases, with 11 bases lying between them. This CDR3 region has 12 residues. Per the germline V gene, CDR1 is MNHEY and CDR2 is SMNVEV (reference sequence).

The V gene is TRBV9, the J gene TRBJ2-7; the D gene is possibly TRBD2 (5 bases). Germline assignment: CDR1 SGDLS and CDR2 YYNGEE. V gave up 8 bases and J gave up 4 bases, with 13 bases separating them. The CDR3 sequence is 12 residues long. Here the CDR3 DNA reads TGTGCCAGTAGCCCCGGGAATTACGAGCAGTACTTC. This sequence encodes CASSPGNYEQYF.

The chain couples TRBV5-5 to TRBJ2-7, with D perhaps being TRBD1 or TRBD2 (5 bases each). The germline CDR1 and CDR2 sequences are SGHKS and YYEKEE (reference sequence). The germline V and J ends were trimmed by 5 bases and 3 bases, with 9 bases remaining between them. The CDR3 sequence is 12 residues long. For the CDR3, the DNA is TGTGCCAGCAGTGGGACGAACTACGAGCAGTACTTC. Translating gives CASSGTNYEQYF.

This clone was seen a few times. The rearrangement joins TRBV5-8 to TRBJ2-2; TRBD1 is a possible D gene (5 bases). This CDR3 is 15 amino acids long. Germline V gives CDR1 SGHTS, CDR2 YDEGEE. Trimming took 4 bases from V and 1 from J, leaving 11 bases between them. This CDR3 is CASSRAGQNTGELFF. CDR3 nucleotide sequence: TGTGCCAGCAGCCGGGCTGGACAGAACACCGGGGAGCTGTTTTTT.

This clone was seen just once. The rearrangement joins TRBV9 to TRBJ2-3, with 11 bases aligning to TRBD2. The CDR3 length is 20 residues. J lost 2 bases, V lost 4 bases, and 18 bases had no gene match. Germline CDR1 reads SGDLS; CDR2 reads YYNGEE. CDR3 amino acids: CASSRTGLAELAPATDTQYF. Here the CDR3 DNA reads TGTGCCAGCAGCCGCACGGGACTAGCGGAGCTCGCCCCCGCCACAGATACGCAGTATTTT.

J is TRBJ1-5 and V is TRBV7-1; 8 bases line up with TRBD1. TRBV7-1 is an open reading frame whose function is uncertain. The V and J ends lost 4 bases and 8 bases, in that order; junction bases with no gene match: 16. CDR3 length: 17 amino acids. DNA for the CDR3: TGTGCCAGCAGCTTAGACCGGACAGGGATTTGTATCGAGCCCCAGCATTTT. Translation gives CASSLDRTGICIEPQHF.

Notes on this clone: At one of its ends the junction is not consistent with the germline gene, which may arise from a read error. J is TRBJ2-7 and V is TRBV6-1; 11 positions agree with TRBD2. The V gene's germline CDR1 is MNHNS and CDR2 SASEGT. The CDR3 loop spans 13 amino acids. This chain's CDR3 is CLLRGTSGYEQYF. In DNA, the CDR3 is TGCCTCCTAAGGGGGACTAGCGGATACGAGCAGTACTTC.

CDR3 sequence (DNA): TGTGCCAGCAGTGGGGGACAGGACAACTACGAGCAGTACTTC. Translating it yields CASSGGQDNYEQYF. The V and J genes are TRBV25-1 and TRBJ2-7, with TRBD1 identical over 8 bases. V lost 4 bases and J lost 3; bases outside the gene matches: 5. The CDR3 is 14 residues long. Germline V gives CDR1 MGHDK, CDR2 SYGVNS.

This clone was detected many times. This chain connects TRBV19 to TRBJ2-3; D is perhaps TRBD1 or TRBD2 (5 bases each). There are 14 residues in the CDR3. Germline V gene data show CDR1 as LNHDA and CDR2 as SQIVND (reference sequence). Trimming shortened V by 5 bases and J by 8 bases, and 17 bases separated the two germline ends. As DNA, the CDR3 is TGTGCCAGTAGTGCCGGGACGAGCGGTGGTACGCAGTATTTT. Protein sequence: CASSAGTSGGTQYF.

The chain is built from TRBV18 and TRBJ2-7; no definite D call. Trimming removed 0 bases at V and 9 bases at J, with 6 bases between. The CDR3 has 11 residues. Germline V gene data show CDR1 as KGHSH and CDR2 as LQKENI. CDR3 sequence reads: CASSPPLGQYF. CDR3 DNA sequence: TGTGCCAGCTCACCACCCCTCGGGCAGTACTTC.

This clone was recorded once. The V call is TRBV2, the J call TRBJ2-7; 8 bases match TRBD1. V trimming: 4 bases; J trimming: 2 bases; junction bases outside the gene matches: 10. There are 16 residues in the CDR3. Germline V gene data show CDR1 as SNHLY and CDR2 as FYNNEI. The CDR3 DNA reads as TGTGCCAGCAGTGTGAAGGAGACAGGGGACCCCTACGAGCAGTACTTC. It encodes CASSVKETGDPYEQYF.

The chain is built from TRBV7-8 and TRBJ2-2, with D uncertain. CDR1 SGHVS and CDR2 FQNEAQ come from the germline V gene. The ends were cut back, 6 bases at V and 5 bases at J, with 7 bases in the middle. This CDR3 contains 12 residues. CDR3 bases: TGTGCCAGCAGGCTTGATACCGGGGAGCTGTTTTTT. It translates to CASRLDTGELFF.

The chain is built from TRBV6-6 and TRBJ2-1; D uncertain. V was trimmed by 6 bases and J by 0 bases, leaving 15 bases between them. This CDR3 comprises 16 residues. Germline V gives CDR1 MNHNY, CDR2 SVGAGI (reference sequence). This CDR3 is CASSLPGGSSYNEQFF. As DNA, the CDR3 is TGTGCCAGCAGCCTTCCGGGCGGCAGCTCCTACAATGAGCAGTTCTTC.